Here is one TCR beta chain with its context. Its antigen is not known. The V gene end was trimmed by 6 bases and the J gene end by 7 bases; junction bases not matched to a gene: 11. This CDR3 is 15 amino acids long. The germline V gene encodes CDR1 MNHEY and CDR2 SVGAGI. This specimen comes from a study of cytomegalovirus exposure and HLA in healthy donors. When sampled, the donors appeared nominally healthy, though they likely had unrecorded immune exposures. The study, taken as a whole, reports: TCR beta chains numbering some 150 were designated cytomegalovirus-associated.

PCR involved 60 Vbeta and 13 Jbeta primers. Using immunoSEQ multiplex PCR, the repertoire was profiled, and TCRdb retains in-frame clones only, with some absent. Of 150,000 to 200,000 clones in the sample, around 82% are singletons; the top ten hold less than 0.4%. Sequencing input: PBMCs. This sequence originates from a boy younger than 10 in good health and CMV-seronegative. The rearrangement uses TRBV6-5 and TRBJ2-1, with TRBD2 identical over 8 bases. CDR3 bases: TGTGCCAGCAGGGGACCGGGACTAGTTATGAATGAGCAGTTCTTC. Its translation: CASRGPGLVMNEQFF.